One and the same sample provided the 27 T cell receptor beta chains below, sequenced in a study of cytomegalovirus exposure and HLA in healthy donors. PCR employed 60 Vbeta and 13 Jbeta primers. TCRdb's copy holds only in-frame clones and misses some; the assay was immunoSEQ multiplex PCR. In the table there are more than 80,000 clones, approximately 86% of which are singletons. The sequenced material came from PBMCs. The origin of the receptors is a man aged 30-40 years in good health and CMV-seropositive.

The gene calls are TRBV5-6 and TRBJ2-1, with D unclear. CDR3 length equals 15 residues. V lost 0 bases, J lost 0 bases, and 7 bases lay in between. The germline CDR1 and CDR2 sequences are SGHDT and YYEEEE. The CDR3 nucleotides are TGTGCCAGCAGCTTGGCGGGTGTCTCCTACAATGAGCAGTTCTTC. Amino acid sequence: CASSLAGVSYNEQFF.

The chain carries TRBV10-1 and TRBJ1-6; no definite D call. Deletions cut 5 bases from V and 6 bases from J, with 11 bases between. This CDR3 is built from 14 residues. Germline CDR1 reads WNHNN; CDR2 reads SYGVQD (reference sequence). The CDR3 spells CASSSGAFNSPLHF. For the CDR3, the DNA is TGCGCCAGCAGTAGTGGAGCTTTTAATTCACCCCTCCACTTT.

The chain carries TRBV5-1 and TRBJ2-1, with 7 bases identical to TRBD2. V gave up 4 bases and J gave up 7 bases; unmatched junction bases: 8. CDR1 SGHRS and CDR2 YFSETQ come from the germline V gene. The CDR3 covers 14 residues. The CDR3 bases are TGCGCCAGCAGCGCACTAGCGCGATCGAATGAGCAGTTCTTC. Translation gives CASSALARSNEQFF.

The V call is TRBV14, the J call TRBJ1-6; D gene unclear. The ends were cut back, 0 bases at V and 9 bases at J, with 15 bases in the middle. This CDR3 is 16 amino acids long. Germline V CDR1 and CDR2: SGHDN, FVKESK. CDR3 nucleotide sequence: TGTGCCAGCAGCCAAGAGAGGCCCGGGGTCGGTTCACCCCTCCACTTT. Protein: CASSQERPGVGSPLHF.

This clone was recorded once. This chain links TRBV30 with TRBJ2-5; 7 bases are a match to TRBD1. CDR3 length: 15 amino acids. After removal of 3 bases from V and 5 bases from J, the junction contained 12 bases not matched to a gene. CDR1 and CDR2 (germline): GTSNPN, SVGIG (reference sequence). The CDR3 coding sequence is TGTGCCTGGAGCACCGGGACAGCCTTGGGCGAGACCCAGTACTTC. It translates to CAWSTGTALGETQYF.

The chain recombines TRBV28 with TRBJ2-1; 8 bases are shared with TRBD2. Per the germline V gene, CDR1 is MDHEN and CDR2 is SYDVKM. The CDR3 is 13 residues long. The CDR3 here is CASAGVVDNEQFF. CDR3 coding DNA: TGTGCGTCAGCGGGGGTTGTCGACAATGAGCAGTTCTTC. Based on the CDR3 plus reference TRBV28 and TRBJ2-1, the full variable domain is DVKVTQSSRYLVKRTGEKVFLECVQDMDHENMFWYRQDPGLGLRLIYFSYDVKMKEKGDIPEGYSVSREKKERFSLILESASTNQTSMYLCASAGVVDNEQFFGPGTRLTVL.

The chain is built from TRBV7-9 and TRBJ2-6; TRBD1 agrees at 8 bases. V gave up 5 bases and J gave up 0 bases; unmatched junction bases: 9. The CDR3 runs to 18 residues. The V gene's germline CDR1 is SEHNR and CDR2 FQNEAQ (reference sequence). The CDR3 reads CASSGTDRALSGANVLTF. The CDR3 DNA is TGTGCCAGCAGCGGGACGGACAGGGCCCTCTCTGGGGCCAACGTCCTGACTTTC.

This rearrangement joins TRBV6-6 to TRBJ2-7, with 11 bases lining up with TRBD1. Unmatched junction bases numbered 4, after V lost 6 bases and J lost 3 bases. The CDR3 spans 14 residues. Germline CDR1 reads MNHNY; CDR2 reads SVGAGI (reference sequence). The CDR3 loop is CASRKGQGDYEQYF. In DNA, the CDR3 is TGTGCCAGCAGAAAGGGACAGGGGGACTACGAGCAGTACTTC.

The chain joins TRBV12-5 to TRBJ2-3, with no clear D. CDR1 and CDR2 from the germline V gene are LGHNT and FRNRAP. The length of the CDR3 is 17 residues. V shed 2 bases and J shed 7 bases, with 22 bases lying between them. This chain's CDR3 is CASGLLIQRHEPHTQYF. Here the CDR3 DNA reads TGTGCTAGTGGTTTGCTAATTCAACGACACGAGCCTCATACGCAGTATTTT. Drawing the rest from reference TRBV12-5 and TRBJ2-3, the complete variable domain is DARVTQTPRHKVTEMGQEVTMRCQPILGHNTVFWYRQTMMQGLELLAYFRNRAPLDDSGMPKDRFSAEMPDATLATLKIQPSEPRDSAVYFCASGLLIQRHEPHTQYFGPGTRLTVL.

The rearrangement joins TRBV7-8 to TRBJ1-4; D is unclear. The germline V gene encodes CDR1 SGHVS and CDR2 FQNEAQ. The ends were cut back, 3 bases at V and 12 bases at J, with 8 bases in the middle. This CDR3 has 11 amino acids. The DNA of the CDR3 is TGTGCCAGCAGCTTCGGAGGTGAACTGTTTTTT. This translates into CASSFGGELFF.

The genes are TRBV7-9 and TRBJ2-5; 7 bases agree with TRBD1. After removal of 5 bases from V and 1 base from J, the junction contained 1 base not matched to a gene. Germline CDR1 reads SEHNR; CDR2 reads FQNEAQ (reference sequence). The CDR3 extends over 13 amino acids. Here the CDR3 reads CASSPGGQETQYF. Here the CDR3 DNA reads TGTGCCAGCAGCCCAGGGGGCCAAGAGACCCAGTACTTC.

This chain connects TRBV10-2 to TRBJ2-1, with 9 positions matching TRBD2. This CDR3 contains 16 residues. Losses at the gene ends were 6 bases for V and 4 bases for J; bases not matched to a gene: 10. Germline-derived CDR1 and CDR2 are WSHSY and SAAADI. The CDR3 DNA is TGCGCCAGCAGGCTAGCGGGACCCGGGGGGTACAATGAGCAGTTCTTC. It specifies CASRLAGPGGYNEQFF.

The J gene is TRBJ1-2, the V gene TRBV18; D may be TRBD1 (5 bases). The germline V gene has CDR1 KGHSH and CDR2 LQKENI. The V gene lost 1 base and the J gene lost 6 bases, with 9 bases spanning the gap. The CDR3 spans 13 residues. CDR3 DNA sequence: TGTGCCAGCTCACCACAGGGGATGGATGGCTACACCTTC. This codes for CASSPQGMDGYTF. The full variable domain, with the rest looked up from reference TRBV18 and TRBJ1-2, is NAGVMQNPRHLVRRRGQEARLRCSPMKGHSHVYWYRQLPEEGLKFMVYLQKENIIDESGMPKERFSAEFPKEGPSILRIQQVVRGDSAAYFCASSPQGMDGYTFGSGTRLTVV.

There are a few counts of this clone. The gene calls are TRBV27 and TRBJ2-1, with 9 nucleotides matching TRBD1. Trimming cost V 8 bases and J 1 base; bases outside gene matches: 3. This CDR3 comprises 14 residues. Germline V gene sequence: CDR1 MNHEY, CDR2 SMNVEV (reference sequence). The CDR3 DNA is TGTGCCAGCGGGGACAGGGTATCCTACAATGAGCAGTTCTTC. Encoded protein: CASGDRVSYNEQFF.

This chain links TRBV27 with TRBJ1-4, with 8 bases that match TRBD1. The germline V gene has CDR1 MNHEY and CDR2 SMNVEV (reference sequence). V lost 3 bases, J lost 6 bases, and 6 bases stayed unmatched. The CDR3 is made up of 15 amino acids. The CDR3 region has the DNA TGTGCCAGCAGTTTGTTCCAGGGGGCGGATGAAAAACTGTTTTTT. It encodes CASSLFQGADEKLFF. The variable domain in full, completed from reference TRBV27 and TRBJ1-4, reads EAQVTQNPRYLITVTGKKLTVTCSQNMNHEYMSWYRQDPGLGLRQIYYSMNVEVTDKGDVPEGYKVSRKEKRNFPLILESPSPNQTSLYFCASSLFQGADEKLFFGSGTQLSVL.

The rearrangement uses TRBV27 and TRBJ1-2, with 7 nucleotides matching TRBD1. The J segment lost 6 bases and the V segment lost 6 bases, leaving 7 bases of the junction unmatched. This CDR3 region has 13 residues. Germline V gives CDR1 MNHEY, CDR2 SMNVEV (reference sequence). CDR3 in DNA: TGTGCCAGCAGCCAGACAGGGTGGAATGGCTACACCTTC. Translation gives CASSQTGWNGYTF.

The J gene is TRBJ1-1, the V gene TRBV10-3; D possibly corresponds to TRBD1 (6 bases). The V and J ends lost 10 bases and 7 bases respectively, with 34 bases between them. Germline V gene data show CDR1 as ENHRY and CDR2 as SYGVKD. CDR3 length: 18 residues. CDR3 residues: CATKGQWLVKTNRVEAFF. Here the CDR3 DNA reads TGTGCCACCAAGGGGCAATGGCTCGTAAAGACAAACAGGGTTGAAGCTTTCTTT.

This clone was observed a single time. The rearrangement links TRBV28 to TRBJ2-5, with D perhaps matching TRBD2 (5 bases). With 6 bases removed from V and 5 bases from J, the gap between germline ends came to 13 bases. Germline CDR1 reads MDHEN; CDR2 reads SYDVKM. The CDR3 spans 13 residues. The CDR3 DNA is TGTGCCAGCAGGTCTCGGGGTCGGGAGACCCAGTACTTC. Translating gives CASRSRGRETQYF. Complete variable domain (other parts from reference TRBV28 and TRBJ2-5): DVKVTQSSRYLVKRTGEKVFLECVQDMDHENMFWYRQDPGLGLRLIYFSYDVKMKEKGDIPEGYSVSREKKERFSLILESASTNQTSMYLCASRSRGRETQYFGPGTRLLVL.

The count of this clone is one. The rearrangement uses TRBV28 and TRBJ1-1; TRBD1 matches at 8 bases. The CDR3 length is 16 residues. Unmatched junction bases numbered 10, after V lost 1 base and J lost 6 bases. Germline values: CDR1 MDHEN, CDR2 SYDVKM. The CDR3 protein is CASSLFLGRGLAEAFF. Written as DNA, the CDR3 is TGTGCCAGCAGTTTATTTCTCGGCAGGGGGCTAGCTGAAGCTTTCTTT. Supplemented by reference TRBV28 and TRBJ1-1, the full variable domain reads DVKVTQSSRYLVKRTGEKVFLECVQDMDHENMFWYRQDPGLGLRLIYFSYDVKMKEKGDIPEGYSVSREKKERFSLILESASTNQTSMYLCASSLFLGRGLAEAFFGQGTRLTVV.

The chain is built from TRBV10-3 and TRBJ2-2; 9 bases are a match to TRBD1. Per germline, CDR1 ENHRY and CDR2 SYGVKD. V lost 5 bases, J lost 1 base, and 17 bases stayed unmatched. The CDR3 totals 20 residues. This CDR3 is CAISKGQGQGGKKNTGELFF. CDR3 sequence (DNA): TGTGCCATCAGTAAGGGACAGGGCCAGGGTGGTAAGAAGAACACCGGGGAGCTGTTTTTT.

The chain uses TRBV19 and TRBJ1-2; no clear D. CDR1 LNHDA and CDR2 SQIVND come from the germline V gene (reference sequence). The CDR3 is 11 amino acids. The ends were cut back, 9 bases at V and 3 bases at J, with 8 bases in the middle. The CDR3 loop is CASPGDYGYTF. CDR3 coding DNA: TGTGCCAGCCCAGGTGACTATGGCTACACCTTC.

This chain links TRBV19 with TRBJ2-7, with TRBD2 matching 12 bases. The germline V gene has CDR1 LNHDA and CDR2 SQIVND (reference sequence). The J segment lost 6 bases and the V segment lost 5 bases, leaving 8 bases of the junction unmatched. This CDR3 has 15 amino acids. CDR3 sequence (DNA): TGTGCCAGTAGTCGTCGACTAGCGGGAGTTGGCGAGCAGTACTTC. As protein: CASSRRLAGVGEQYF.

This chain joins TRBV11-2 and TRBJ1-1; 7 bases are shared with TRBD1. Germline values: CDR1 SGHAT, CDR2 FQNNGV. Trimming took 5 bases from V and 7 from J; bases not matched to a gene: 10. This CDR3 has 14 amino acids. DNA for the CDR3: TGTGCCAGCAGCCCGACCTGGGGACAGAGTGAAGCTTTCTTT. It encodes CASSPTWGQSEAFF.

This chain joins TRBV6-1 and TRBJ1-2; 10 bases are a match to TRBD1. The V gene's germline CDR1 is MNHNS and CDR2 SASEGT. J lost 4 bases, V lost 2 bases, and 16 bases had no gene match. CDR3 length: 19 residues. This chain's CDR3 is CASSESVSGQGYFPYGYTF. The CDR3 DNA reads as TGTGCCAGCAGTGAAAGCGTCTCGGGACAGGGGTACTTTCCCTATGGCTACACCTTC.

This clone was picked up a small number of times. This chain joins TRBV18 and TRBJ2-7; unclear D gene. The germline V and J ends were trimmed by 3 bases and 5 bases, with 11 bases remaining between them. In germline, CDR1 is KGHSH, CDR2 LQKENI. The CDR3 loop spans 13 amino acids. The CDR3, as DNA: TGTGCCAGCTCACCTAGAGCTTTTAACGAGCAGTACTTC. Translation gives CASSPRAFNEQYF.

The rearrangement links TRBV28 to TRBJ1-1; tentative D call: TRBD1 (6 bases). The V end was cut by 3 bases, the J end by 5 bases, with 16 bases between. This CDR3 is built from 15 residues. Per the germline V gene, CDR1 is MDHEN and CDR2 is SYDVKM. CDR3: CASSLGGGKGTEAFF. The CDR3 region has the DNA TGTGCCAGCAGTTTGGGGGGGGGCAAGGGAACTGAAGCTTTCTTT. Complete variable domain (other parts from reference TRBV28 and TRBJ1-1): DVKVTQSSRYLVKRTGEKVFLECVQDMDHENMFWYRQDPGLGLRLIYFSYDVKMKEKGDIPEGYSVSREKKERFSLILESASTNQTSMYLCASSLGGGKGTEAFFGQGTRLTVV.

DNA for the CDR3: TGTGCCAGCAGTTACGGACAGGGGAGATCACCCCTCCACTTT. Protein product: CASSYGQGRSPLHF. V and J are TRBV6-5 and TRBJ1-6, with 9 bases identical to TRBD1. CDR3 size: 14 residues. Per the germline V gene, CDR1 is MNHEY and CDR2 is SVGAGI. Trimming took 2 bases from V and 10 from J; bases not matched to a gene: 3.